Listed below are T cell receptor beta chains from one sample, sequenced in a study of regulatory T cells in long-lasting Graves disease. TCRdb recomputed calls from the multiplex PCR reads with MiXCR, one row per CDR3 protein. The data show 400,000 to 500,000 distinct CDR3 sequences, over 15% seen once. The same sample was also used in a study of T cells in Graves' hyperthyroidism and ophthalmopathy.

The sequencing here drew on peripheral blood mononuclear cells (PBMCs), taken at new diagnosis, from a patient treated with antithyroid drugs. Every receptor here comes from a woman aged 18-29 years with Graves disease. The CDR3 runs from the conserved cysteine through the conserved F or W. Each record gives: clone size, D gene, J gene, CDR3 length, V gene, CDR3 protein, CDR3 DNA. D genes are given only for firm matches. Size is stated for part of the rows, as once, few or many counts, or as a class when the clone is expanded.

>.|TRBD1|TRBJ2-7|17|TRBV5-1
CASSLRTGGTFSYEQYF
TGCGCCAGCAGCTTGAGAACAGGGGGAACCTTCTCCTACGAGCAGTACTTC
>.|TRBD1|TRBJ1-6|20|TRBV5-1
CASSFDPGQRVSVDNSPLHF
TGCGCCAGCAGCTTCGATCCGGGACAGAGGGTATCGGTCGATAATTCACCCCTCCACTTT
>.|TRBD1|TRBJ2-2|15|TRBV28
CAGSPGTVNTGELFF
TGTGCCGGCAGTCCAGGGACAGTGAACACCGGGGAGCTGTTTTTT
>many|TRBD2|TRBJ2-1|16|TRBV20-1
CSALGTSGRSYNEQFF
TGCAGTGCCCTGGGGACTAGCGGTCGCTCCTACAATGAGCAGTTCTTC
>many|TRBD1|TRBJ2-5|14|TRBV5-1
CASSFGQGMETQYF
TGCGCCAGCAGCTTCGGACAGGGAATGGAGACCCAGTACTTC
>many|.|TRBJ1-2|12|TRBV12-3/TRBV12-4
CASSPWNHGYTF
TGTGCCAGCAGTCCTTGGAACCATGGCTACACCTTC
>many|.|TRBJ1-1|12|TRBV20-1
CSVDNWDTEAFF
TGCAGTGTAGACAATTGGGACACTGAAGCTTTCTTT
>many|.|TRBJ1-2|12|TRBV12-3/TRBV12-4
CASTRTVLGYTF
TGTGCCAGCACCCGGACCGTGCTTGGCTACACCTTC
>many|.|TRBJ2-3|17|TRBV12-5
CASGLGTSSRGADTQYF
TGTGCTAGTGGTTTGGGTACCAGTAGCAGAGGGGCAGATACGCAGTATTTT
>.|.|TRBJ2-1|12|TRBV28
CASSEVMNEQFF
TGTGCCAGCAGCGAGGTAATGAATGAGCAGTTCTTC
>many|TRBD1|TRBJ1-5|15|TRBV28
CASSSTGTGIQPQHF
TGTGCCAGCAGTTCCACCGGGACAGGGATTCAGCCCCAGCATTTT
>few|.|TRBJ2-1|17|TRBV14
CASSQATGSGRGSRQFF
TGTGCCAGCAGCCAGGCTACAGGGTCCGGCCGAGGGTCAAGGCAGTTCTTC
>.|.|TRBJ2-5|15|TRBV18
CASSPELQGFETQYF
TGTGCCAGCTCACCAGAGTTACAGGGTTTCGAGACCCAGTACTTC
>few|TRBD2|TRBJ2-1|16|TRBV6-2/TRBV6-3
CASSHTNRLAGGEQFF
TGTGCCAGCAGCCATACCAACCGACTAGCGGGAGGTGAGCAGTTCTTC
>.|.|TRBJ2-1|13|TRBV7-9
CASSLEGDSEQFF
TGTGCCAGCAGCTTAGAGGGTGATAGTGAGCAGTTCTTC
>many|.|TRBJ1-1|12|TRBV2
CASSFHNTEAFF
TGTGCCAGCAGCTTTCATAACACTGAAGCTTTCTTT
>many|.|TRBJ1-2|13|TRBV24-1
CATSAPAGFGYTF
TGTGCCACCAGTGCTCCGGCAGGGTTTGGCTACACCTTC
>.|TRBD2|TRBJ2-5|14|TRBV5-1
CASSPTSLQESQYF
TGCGCCAGCAGCCCGACTAGCCTCCAAGAGTCCCAGTACTTC
>many|.|TRBJ2-7|16|TRBV11-2
CASSAWRGLESYEQYF
TGTGCCAGCAGCGCTTGGCGGGGGCTTGAAAGCTACGAGCAGTACTTC
>.|.|TRBJ2-5|12|TRBV20-1
CSARQHQETQYF
TGCAGTGCTCGACAGCACCAAGAGACCCAGTACTTC
>.|TRBD2|TRBJ2-7|16|TRBV4-1
CASSQDPGGLASEQYF
TGCGCCAGCAGCCAAGATCCGGGAGGGCTTGCTAGCGAGCAGTACTTC
>many|.|TRBJ2-1|11|TRBV15
CATSREHEQFF
TGTGCCACCAGCAGAGAGCATGAGCAGTTCTTC
>few|.|TRBJ2-7|14|TRBV30
CAWSVQGMDYEQYF
TGTGCCTGGAGTGTACAGGGAATGGATTACGAGCAGTACTTC
>many|TRBD1|TRBJ2-7|15|TRBV6-1
CASSERTGLSYEQYF
TGTGCCAGCAGTGAAAGGACAGGGCTTTCCTACGAGCAGTACTTC
>many|.|TRBJ1-3|16|TRBV6-1
CASSERGLLSGNTIYF
TGTGCCAGCAGTGAACGGGGACTTCTCTCTGGAAACACCATATATTTT
>.|.|TRBJ1-6|13|TRBV6-1
CASTRQGNSPLHF
TGTGCCAGCACGAGGCAGGGTAATTCACCCCTCCACTTT
>.|TRBD1|TRBJ1-2|13|TRBV12-3/TRBV12-4
CASSRQGWDGYTF
TGCGCCAGCAGTAGACAGGGTTGGGACGGCTACACCTTC
>few|TRBD1|TRBJ1-5|13|TRBV29-1
CSACEGTGGPQHF
TGCAGCGCCTGTGAAGGCACAGGGGGGCCCCAGCATTTT
>.|TRBD2|TRBJ2-2|17|TRBV20-1
CSARSVKGLAGVRELFF
TGCAGTGCTAGATCAGTGAAGGGACTAGCGGGAGTACGGGAGCTGTTTTTT
>.|TRBD1|TRBJ2-1|15|TRBV28
CASTHQGGARNEQFF
TGTGCCAGCACCCACCAAGGGGGCGCCCGGAATGAGCAGTTCTTC
>.|.|TRBJ1-5|13|TRBV6-5
CASSYERGQPQHF
TGTGCCAGCAGTTATGAGCGGGGCCAGCCCCAGCATTTT
>many|TRBD2|TRBJ2-1|20|TRBV27
CASSLNGIGLAGDTYNEQFF
TGTGCCAGCAGTTTAAACGGTATCGGACTAGCGGGAGACACCTACAATGAGCAGTTCTTC
>.|TRBD2|TRBJ2-5|16|TRBV28
CASSLWANGEGETQYF
TGTGCCAGCAGTTTATGGGCCAACGGGGAGGGAGAGACCCAGTACTTC
>.|.|TRBJ1-5|16|TRBV24-1
CATSDGGPTGSQPQHF
TGTGCCACCAGTGATGGGGGCCCCACGGGGAGTCAGCCCCAGCATTTT
>many|TRBD2|TRBJ2-1|15|TRBV28
CASSFLGLARPEQFF
TGTGCCAGCAGTTTTTTGGGACTAGCGCGACCTGAGCAGTTCTTC
>many|TRBD2|TRBJ2-2|16|TRBV11-2
CASSLGLAGAAGELFF
TGTGCCAGCAGCTTGGGACTAGCGGGAGCTGCGGGGGAGCTGTTTTTT